Listed below are T cell receptor beta chains from one sample, sequenced in a study of control samples from healthy donors and cancer patients. Repertoires were generated with immunoSEQ multiplex PCR, while TCRdb's copy carries only in-frame clones and drops some. The sample lists 130,000 or so clones; more than 70% were seen once. Material: blood. The receptors here all came from a man aged 50-60 years in good health. The CDR3 runs from the conserved cysteine through the conserved F or W. A D gene is named only where the DNA matches it firmly. Expanded clones are given a class, and other clones once, few, many or no size at all.

j_call v_call clone_size d_call cdr3_nt cdr3_aa
TRBJ1-5 TRBV12-5 NA NA TGTGCTAGTGGTCGCTCGGGTCAGGGTTTGCGGCAGCCCCAGCATTTT CASGRSGQGLRQPQHF
TRBJ2-3 TRBV2 NA NA TGTGCCACCCAGAGTTACCCAGGCACAGATACGCAGTATTTT CATQSYPGTDTQYF
TRBJ2-7 TRBV7-3 NA NA TGTGCCAGCAGCCTCACCTCCGGGAGTCAAACCGAGCAGTACTTC CASSLTSGSQTEQYF
TRBJ1-2 TRBV2 NA NA TGTGCCAGCACAACAAAGCGGGTCGAGGGCTACACCTTC CASTTKRVEGYTF
TRBJ1-1 TRBV2 NA TRBD1 TGTGCCAGCAGACCCTACAGGGGCTCGAACACTGAAGCTTTCTTT CASRPYRGSNTEAFF
TRBJ2-7 TRBV11-3 NA NA TGTGCCAGCAGCTTATGGGGGGATGGCCTCTACGAGCAGTACTTC CASSLWGDGLYEQYF
TRBJ2-7 TRBV3-1/TRBV3-2 once NA TGTGCCAGCAGCCAAGAGTACAGTCGGGGGGAGCAGTACTTC CASSQEYSRGEQYF
TRBJ1-4 TRBV5-1 NA NA TGCGCCAGCAGCTCCTCCAGGGCTAATGAAAAACTGTTTTTT CASSSSRANEKLFF
TRBJ2-1 TRBV7-2 NA NA TGTGCCAGCCAGGAGGGTCTCGAGCAGTTCTTC CASQEGLEQFF
TRBJ2-1 TRBV7-9 once NA TGTGCCAGCAGCTTAGCCCTGGCCCCAGCCGATGAGCAGTTCTTC CASSLALAPADEQFF
TRBJ1-2 TRBV7-9 NA NA TGTGCCAGCAGCTTAGCCTGGACAGTTTTGGGCAGGGGCTACACCTTC CASSLAWTVLGRGYTF
TRBJ1-2 TRBV7-9 NA NA TGTGCCAGCAGCTTCCCGACAGCTAACTATGGCTACACCTTC CASSFPTANYGYTF
TRBJ2-1 TRBV27 NA NA TGTGCCAGCCAGAATAGGTTAGGGCCCAACTTAGGACGAGAGCAGTTCTTC CASQNRLGPNLGREQFF
TRBJ2-3 TRBV19 NA TRBD2 TGTGCCAGTAGTATCGCGACTAGCGGGGGGGCTGGAGATACGCAGTATTTT CASSIATSGGAGDTQYF
TRBJ1-6 TRBV5-5 NA NA TGTGCCAGCAGCTTCGGACAGCCACCCCTCCACTTT CASSFGQPPLHF
TRBJ2-7 TRBV7-9 NA NA TGTGCCAGCAGCTTGGACGCCACCTACGAGCAGTACTTC CASSLDATYEQYF
TRBJ1-2 TRBV4-1 NA NA TGCGCCAGCAGCCAAATATCCAGTGGCTACACCTTC CASSQISSGYTF
TRBJ2-5 TRBV7-9 NA TRBD2 TGTGCCAGCAGCCCATGGACTAGCGGGGGGGCTGGGTTGGAGACCCAGTACTTC CASSPWTSGGAGLETQYF
TRBJ1-1 TRBV2 NA NA TGTGCCAGCAGAAGGGACTGGCAAACTGAAGCTTTCTTT CASRRDWQTEAFF
TRBJ2-2 TRBV7-3 NA NA TGTGCCAGCAGCTTAGATTCGGGGCTCACCGGGGAGCTGTTTTTT CASSLDSGLTGELFF
TRBJ2-1 TRBV29-1 NA TRBD1 TGCAGCGTTGAATGGGGGGACAGGGGGAACAATGAGCAGTTCTTC CSVEWGDRGNNEQFF
TRBJ2-7 TRBV7-3 NA TRBD1 TGTGCCAGCAGCTTAACCTCGGGACAGGGATCCGAGCAGTACTTC CASSLTSGQGSEQYF
TRBJ1-1 TRBV5-6 NA TRBD1 TGTGCCAGCAGCTTCGGGACAGCGAACACTGAAGCTTTCTTT CASSFGTANTEAFF
TRBJ2-7 TRBV5-1 once NA TGCGCCAGCATGCGAGCAGGGGGGTCCTACGAGCAGTACTTC CASMRAGGSYEQYF
TRBJ1-2 TRBV4-2 NA NA TGTGCCAGCAGCCAAGAAGGATTCAGCAACTATGGCTACACCTTC CASSQEGFSNYGYTF
TRBJ1-4 TRBV3-1/TRBV3-2 NA TRBD1 TGTGCCAGCAGCCCAGGGGGAGTAGAGGAAAAACTGTTTTTT CASSPGGVEEKLFF
TRBJ2-3 TRBV13 NA NA TGTGCCAGCAGCCCCCAGGTAGGCACAGATACGCAGTATTTT CASSPQVGTDTQYF
TRBJ2-7 TRBV6-5 NA NA TGTGCCAGTGGCACAGCGAGCTACGAGCAGTACTTC CASGTASYEQYF
TRBJ2-3 TRBV25-1 NA TRBD1 TGTGCCATCGAACCCCCGGGACAGGCCCACCATACGCAGTATTTT CAIEPPGQAHHTQYF
TRBJ2-7 TRBV7-9 NA NA TGTGCCAGCAGCGCGAATGTGGGTCTCGAGCAGTACTTC CASSANVGLEQYF
TRBJ1-6 TRBV18 few NA TGTGCCAGCTCACCGTCCTCTGGGGTGGATTCACCCCTCCACTTT CASSPSSGVDSPLHF
TRBJ2-7 TRBV7-9 NA TRBD1 TGTGCCAGCAGCTCGGACAGGTTGGGAGAGCAGTACTTC CASSSDRLGEQYF
TRBJ1-5 TRBV28 NA NA TGTGCCAGCAGGGGAGTAACGGGGGGGTACTATCAGCCCCAGCATTTT CASRGVTGGYYQPQHF
TRBJ2-5 TRBV9 NA NA TGTGCCAGCAGCGTAGCAATCGGATACCAAGAGACCCAGTACTTC CASSVAIGYQETQYF
TRBJ1-5 TRBV6-1 NA NA TGTGCCAGCAGTGACGACAGGTGGGGCCCTCAGCCCCAGCATTTT CASSDDRWGPQPQHF
TRBJ1-4 TRBV9 NA NA TGTGCCAGCAGCGTAGGGACGGCGGAAAAACTGTTTTTT CASSVGTAEKLFF
TRBJ2-2 TRBV12-3/TRBV12-4 NA NA TGTGCCAGCAGTCCTCTCCACACCGGGGAGCTGTTTTTT CASSPLHTGELFF
TRBJ1-1 TRBV11-3 NA NA TGTGCCAGCAGCCCGCCGTGGTCTAAAACTGAAGCTTTCTTT CASSPPWSKTEAFF
TRBJ1-2 TRBV6-2/TRBV6-3 once NA TGTGCCAGCAGTTTACCCGTACAGCCCATTACCTATGGCTACACCTTC CASSLPVQPITYGYTF
TRBJ2-1 TRBV5-5 NA NA TGTGCCAGCAGCTTGTCCCCCCCCGGTGAGCAGTTCTTC CASSLSPPGEQFF
TRBJ2-7 TRBV3-1/TRBV3-2 NA NA TGTGCCAGCAGCCCCTACGAGATAGGCGAGCAGTACTTC CASSPYEIGEQYF
TRBJ1-1 TRBV4-2 NA NA TGTGCCAGCAGCCAAGATGGGGACACTGAAGCTTTCTTT CASSQDGDTEAFF
TRBJ2-5 TRBV28 NA NA TGTGCCAGCAGTTTAGCAGGGAGAGAGACCCAGTACTTC CASSLAGRETQYF
TRBJ1-1 TRBV10-2 NA TRBD1 TGCGCCAGCAGTGAGTCCTTAGGAGGGGGCTCCACTGAAGCTTTCTTT CASSESLGGGSTEAFF
TRBJ2-5 TRBV2 NA NA TGTGCCAGCAGAACTAGAGTTCAAGAGACCCAGTACTTC CASRTRVQETQYF
TRBJ2-5 TRBV6-1 NA NA TGTGCCAGCAGTGAAGTGGGGGGTGGGGAGACCCAGTACTTC CASSEVGGGETQYF
TRBJ1-5 TRBV10-2 NA NA TGCGCCAGCAGTGAGATACAGTATAGCAATCAGCCCCAGCATTTT CASSEIQYSNQPQHF
TRBJ1-5 TRBV4-1 NA TRBD1 TGCGCCAGCAGCCAATCCTTCTTAGCCCGGACAGGGATCCGTCAGCCCCAGCATTTT CASSQSFLARTGIRQPQHF
TRBJ1-1 TRBV6-1 few NA TGTGCCAGCAGTGAGGTTTTGGGGTGGGATGTGAACACTGAAGCTTTCTTT CASSEVLGWDVNTEAFF
TRBJ2-5 TRBV7-2 NA TRBD1 TGTGCCAGCAGCGAGACAGGGAAGTCAGAGACCCAGTACTTC CASSETGKSETQYF
TRBJ1-5 TRBV28 NA TRBD1 TGTGCCAGCAGTTCAGGGGGCTATAGCAATCAGCCCCAGCATTTT CASSSGGYSNQPQHF
TRBJ1-6 TRBV19 NA NA TGTGCCAGTAGTGCCCACCCGGGGGGCCGGAATTCACCCCTCCACTTT CASSAHPGGRNSPLHF
TRBJ2-2 TRBV4-1 once NA TGCGCCAGCAGCCAAGAGGGAAGGGTTGGCACCGGGGAGCTGTTTTTT CASSQEGRVGTGELFF
TRBJ2-7 TRBV7-8 NA NA TGTGCCAGCAGCTTAGTCCCAGGCCCCTACGAGCAGTACTTC CASSLVPGPYEQYF
TRBJ2-5 TRBV9 NA TRBD1 TGTGCCAGCAGCGTAAACGGACAGGGTGTGGAGACCCAGTACTTC CASSVNGQGVETQYF
TRBJ2-1 TRBV5-4 NA TRBD2 TGTGCCAGCAGCTTGCAATTTCGCGGGGGGGGCAATGAGCAGTTCTTC CASSLQFRGGGNEQFF
TRBJ2-1 TRBV19 few TRBD2 TGTGCCAGTAGAGCGGGAGGCTCCTACAATGAGCAGTTCTTC CASRAGGSYNEQFF
TRBJ2-7 TRBV24-1 NA NA TGTGCCACCAGTGATTTGAACAGCTACGAGCAGTACTTC CATSDLNSYEQYF
TRBJ1-1 TRBV4-2 NA NA TGTGCCAGCAGCCAAGGTAGGGCTCAGGGTCACACTGAAGCTTTCTTT CASSQGRAQGHTEAFF
TRBJ1-6 TRBV19 NA NA TGTGCCAGTAGCCGGGGACGGTATAATTCACCCCTCCACTTT CASSRGRYNSPLHF